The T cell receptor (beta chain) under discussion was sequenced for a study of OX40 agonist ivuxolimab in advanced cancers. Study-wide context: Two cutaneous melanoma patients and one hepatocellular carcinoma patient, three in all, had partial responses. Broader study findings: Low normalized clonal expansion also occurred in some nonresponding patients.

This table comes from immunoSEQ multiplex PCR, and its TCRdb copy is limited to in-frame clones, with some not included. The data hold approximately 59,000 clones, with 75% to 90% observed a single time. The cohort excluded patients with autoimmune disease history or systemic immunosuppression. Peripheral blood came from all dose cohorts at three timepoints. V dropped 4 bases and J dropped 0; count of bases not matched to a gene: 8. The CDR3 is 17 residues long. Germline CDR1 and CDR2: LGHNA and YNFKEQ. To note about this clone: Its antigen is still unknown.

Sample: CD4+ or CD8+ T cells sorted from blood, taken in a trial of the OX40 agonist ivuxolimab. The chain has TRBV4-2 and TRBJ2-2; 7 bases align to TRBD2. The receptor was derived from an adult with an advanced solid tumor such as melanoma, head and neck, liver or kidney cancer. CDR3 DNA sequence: TGTGCCAGCAGCCTGGGCTGGCGGGGGACGAACACCGGGGAGCTGTTTTTT. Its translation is CASSLGWRGTNTGELFF.